These 24 T cell receptor beta chains were all obtained from the same sample, sequenced in a study of cytomegalovirus exposure and HLA in healthy donors. The PCR was carried out with 60 Vbeta primers and 13 Jbeta primers. The protocol was immunoSEQ multiplex PCR, while the TCRdb copy is restricted to in-frame clones and leaves out a portion. Here the sample spans some 150,000 clones, 55% to 80% being singletons. Specimen: PBMCs. These receptors originate from a woman between 55 and 75 years old in good health and CMV-seropositive.

Written as DNA, the CDR3 is TGTGCCAGCAGCTTAGTGGGACAGGCTATGAATGAGCAGTTCTTC. Translated: CASSLVGQAMNEQFF. The chain couples TRBV7-9 to TRBJ2-1, with 8 nucleotides matching TRBD1. The length of the CDR3 is 15 residues. Germline V gene sequence: CDR1 SEHNR, CDR2 FQNEAQ (reference sequence). V was clipped by 1 base and J by 7 bases; unmatched bases: 6.

The CDR3 loop is CASSRGTSSAYEQYF. CDR3 bases: TGCGCCAGCAGCCGCGGGACTAGCAGCGCCTACGAGCAGTACTTC. J is TRBJ2-7 and V is TRBV4-1; 9 bases line up with TRBD2. The germline gives CDR1 MGHRA, CDR2 YSYEKL. The CDR3 spans 15 residues. V trimming: 4 bases; J trimming: 2 bases; junction bases outside the gene matches: 6.

The chain combines TRBV4-2 with TRBJ2-7; 11 bases line up with TRBD1. V was clipped by 4 bases and J by 3 bases; unmatched bases: 5. The CDR3 spans 15 residues. Germline loops: CDR1 LGHNA, CDR2 YNFKEQ. CDR3 loop: CASSLAGTGGYEQYF. CDR3 in DNA: TGTGCCAGCAGCCTCGCCGGGACAGGGGGCTACGAGCAGTACTTC.

The J gene is TRBJ2-1, the V gene TRBV15; 7 bases map to TRBD2. V lost 0 bases to trimming and J lost 3 bases; unmatched junction nucleotides: 2. The CDR3 loop spans 15 amino acids. Germline V gives CDR1 LNHNV, CDR2 YYDKDF (reference sequence). In DNA, the CDR3 is TGTGCCACCAGCAGAGATCGCGGGAGCTACAATGAGCAGTTCTTC. Its translation: CATSRDRGSYNEQFF.

V usage is TRBV28 and J usage is TRBJ1-1; D is perhaps TRBD1 (5 bases). Deletions cut 6 bases from V and 1 base from J, with 9 bases between. The CDR3 has 13 residues. Germline CDR1 reads MDHEN; CDR2 reads SYDVKM. Here the CDR3 DNA reads TGTGCCAGCAGGCGGGACCCGAACACTGAAGCTTTCTTT. Translated, it gives CASRRDPNTEAFF.

The rearrangement links TRBV6-1 to TRBJ2-7; D remains ambiguous. The CDR3 runs to 14 residues. CDR1 and CDR2 (germline): MNHNS, SASEGT. The germline V and J ends were trimmed by 3 bases and 3 bases, with 12 bases remaining between them. CDR3 coding DNA: TGTGCCAGCAGTGATGGCGGCCAGCTCTACGAGCAGTACTTC. This gives the protein CASSDGGQLYEQYF.

The chain couples TRBV4-3 to TRBJ1-1, with D tentatively TRBD1 (5 bases). The V gene's germline CDR1 is LGHNA and CDR2 YSLEER. CDR3 length equals 15 residues. The V gene lost 0 bases and the J gene lost 5 bases, with 13 bases spanning the gap. This chain's CDR3 is CASSQEVWGGTEAFF. DNA of the CDR3: TGCGCCAGCAGCCAAGAGGTTTGGGGGGGAACTGAAGCTTTCTTT.

The chain employs TRBV5-4 and TRBJ2-4, with 8 positions matching TRBD1. J gave up 8 bases and V 0 bases, and 13 bases lay outside the gene matches. CDR3 length: 17 residues. Germline CDR1 SGHNT, CDR2 YYREEE (reference sequence). Here the CDR3 reads CASSLGQGKRSWDIQYF. The CDR3 DNA is TGTGCCAGCAGCTTGGGACAGGGGAAGCGGTCTTGGGACATTCAGTACTTC.

The chain couples TRBV28 to TRBJ1-2; the match to TRBD1 covers 10 bases. Germline V gene sequence: CDR1 MDHEN, CDR2 SYDVKM. V lost 2 bases to trimming and J lost 4 bases; unmatched junction nucleotides: 7. This CDR3 comprises 16 residues. CDR3 protein: CASSLGGQGGSYGYTF. The CDR3 DNA reads TGTGCCAGCAGTTTAGGCGGACAGGGGGGGTCCTATGGCTACACCTTC.

This rearrangement joins TRBV29-1 to TRBJ2-1; 10 bases are shared with TRBD2. V was pared by 5 bases and J by 7 bases, with 8 bases of the junction left unmatched. Germline V lookup: CDR1 SQVTM, CDR2 ANQGSEA. The CDR3 runs 14 residues. The CDR3 DNA follows: TGCAGCGTTATACTAGCGGGGCAAGGGAATGAGCAGTTCTTC. This sequence encodes CSVILAGQGNEQFF.

This clone has a handful of counts. This chain links TRBV6-1 with TRBJ2-2; 11 bases map to TRBD1. This CDR3 has 15 amino acids. Germline V gives CDR1 MNHNS, CDR2 SASEGT. V was pared by 6 bases and J by 4 bases, with 4 bases of the junction left unmatched. CDR3 protein: CASRWTGGVTGELFF. CDR3 DNA: TGTGCCAGCAGATGGACAGGGGGCGTCACCGGGGAGCTGTTTTTT.

This chain joins TRBV7-3 and TRBJ2-1; D gene ambiguous. The CDR3 sequence is 16 residues long. V lost 1 base and J lost 1, with 11 bases in between. Per germline, CDR1 SGHTA and CDR2 FQGTGA. Written as DNA, the CDR3 is TGTGCCAGCAGCTTAAGGTCCGGTCAATCCTACAATGAGCAGTTCTTC. The encoded protein is CASSLRSGQSYNEQFF.

This clone was observed once. This chain links TRBV5-4 with TRBJ2-3; D possibly corresponds to TRBD2 (7 bases). The germline V gene has CDR1 SGHNT and CDR2 YYREEE (reference sequence). The CDR3 extends over 16 amino acids. The V gene lost 0 bases and the J gene lost 1 base, with 12 bases spanning the gap. The CDR3 sequence: CASSLAGGRGTDTQYF. The CDR3 nucleotides read TGTGCCAGCAGCTTGGCCGGGGGGCGCGGCACAGATACGCAGTATTTT.

CDR3 in DNA: TGTGCCACTCTAGCGGGTAAACACAATGAGCAGTTCTTC. This sequence encodes CATLAGKHNEQFF. The V call is TRBV11-2, the J call TRBJ2-1; 8 bases fit TRBD2. Per germline, CDR1 SGHAT and CDR2 FQNNGV. J gave up 5 bases and V 10 bases, and 7 bases lay outside the gene matches. The CDR3 contains 13 residues.

The chain joins TRBV15 to TRBJ1-2; the D is unclear. Germline V gene sequence: CDR1 LNHNV, CDR2 YYDKDF (reference sequence). This CDR3 has 15 amino acids. V lost 0 bases, J lost 5 bases, and 13 bases lay in between. CDR3 residues: CATSREAGLSYGYTF. The CDR3 region has the DNA TGTGCCACCAGCAGAGAGGCAGGCCTCTCGTATGGCTACACCTTC.

The rearrangement uses TRBV28 and TRBJ2-7; TRBD2 is a possible D gene (6 bases). Trimming removed 7 bases from V and 6 bases from J, with 16 bases in between. CDR3 length: 13 residues. Germline-derived CDR1 and CDR2 are MDHEN and SYDVKM. The CDR3 sequence: CASTRNEEGEQYF. In nucleotides, the CDR3 is TGTGCCAGCACCAGAAACGAGGAGGGCGAGCAGTACTTC.

This clone was detected a few times. The chain combines TRBV9 with TRBJ1-4, with D possibly being TRBD1 (6 bases). Trimming took off 4 bases at V and 0 bases at J, with 10 bases between the two ends. Germline V CDR1 and CDR2: SGDLS, YYNGEE. The CDR3 has 15 amino acids. CDR3: CASSLTGATNEKLFF. CDR3 in DNA: TGTGCCAGCAGCCTGACAGGCGCAACTAATGAAAAACTGTTTTTT.

This clone was recorded once. This sequence joins TRBV2 and TRBJ2-5; no reliable D call. V was clipped by 5 bases and J by 2 bases, with 3 bases between them. This CDR3 contains 11 residues. Per germline, CDR1 SNHLY and CDR2 FYNNEI. CDR3 nucleotides: TGTGCCAGCAGTCCTCAAGAGACCCAGTACTTC. This sequence encodes CASSPQETQYF.

The chain links TRBV5-5 to TRBJ1-5; 8 bases map to TRBD1. V trimming: 4 bases; J trimming: 5 bases; junction bases outside the gene matches: 8. CDR3 size: 15 residues. CDR1 is SGHKS, CDR2 YYEKEE, per germline (reference sequence). The CDR3 spells CASSQTGGTDQPQHF. The CDR3, as DNA: TGTGCCAGCAGCCAAACAGGGGGTACCGATCAGCCCCAGCATTTT.

The genes are TRBV11-2 and TRBJ2-5; 8 nucleotides agree with TRBD2. Losses at the gene ends were 5 bases for V and 3 bases for J; bases not matched to a gene: 11. Germline V CDR1 and CDR2: SGHAT, FQNNGV. The CDR3 length is 16 residues. The CDR3 is CASSPRTSLKEETQYF. The CDR3 DNA reads TGTGCCAGCAGCCCTAGGACTAGCTTGAAAGAAGAGACCCAGTACTTC. Drawing the rest from reference TRBV11-2 and TRBJ2-5, the complete variable domain is EAGVAQSPRYKIIEKRQSVAFWCNPISGHATLYWYQQILGQGPKLLIQFQNNGVVDDSQLPKDRFSAERLKGVDSTLKIQPAKLEDSAVYLCASSPRTSLKEETQYFGPGTRLLVL.

This chain links TRBV6-5 with TRBJ1-2; 11 nucleotides align to TRBD1. Germline CDR1 reads MNHEY; CDR2 reads SVGAGI. The ends lost 2 bases at V and 8 bases at J; junction bases unmatched: 4. The CDR3 totals 14 residues. DNA of the CDR3: TGTGCCAGCAGTTACGATCGGACAGGGGGCGGCTACACCTTC. It is translated as CASSYDRTGGGYTF.

The gene calls are TRBV14 and TRBJ1-1; the D is unclear. The CDR3 sequence is 13 residues long. Germline V CDR1 and CDR2: SGHDN, FVKESK. V shed 3 bases and J shed 5 bases, with 10 bases lying between them. The CDR3 region has the DNA TGTGCCAGCAGCCATCATACTCGGACTGAAGCTTTCTTT. Amino acids: CASSHHTRTEAFF.

Only one count was recorded for this clone. The genes are TRBV19 and TRBJ2-7, with 11 bases aligning to TRBD2. Unmatched junction bases numbered 7, after V lost 3 bases and J lost 6 bases. The CDR3 is 15 residues long. CDR1 is LNHDA, CDR2 SQIVND, per germline (reference sequence). CDR3 DNA sequence: TGTGCCAGTAGTATTCTGTCTAGCGGGAGGCTCGAGCAGTACTTC. It translates to CASSILSSGRLEQYF.

Only a few counts were recorded for this clone. The chain has TRBV29-1 and TRBJ1-1; no definite D call. Germline CDR1 is SQVTM and CDR2 is ANQGSEA. Trimming removed 5 bases at V and 0 bases at J, with 7 bases between. The CDR3 extends over 12 amino acids. In DNA form, the CDR3 reads TGCAGCGTTATCCATGTGAACACTGAAGCTTTCTTT. It encodes CSVIHVNTEAFF.